What follows are 19 T cell receptor beta chains derived from one specimen sequenced in a study of blood T cell repertoires in COVID-19. Sequenced by immunoSEQ multiplex PCR; TCRdb stores in-frame clones only, minus some. The sample consists of some 500,000 clones, roughly nine tenths of them appearing once. Sequencing input: peripheral blood. These receptors were obtained from a woman between 50 and 59 years old with COVID-19, enrolled during active disease.

The chain has TRBV9 and TRBJ2-7; D call uncertain. The germline CDR1 and CDR2 sequences are SGDLS and YYNGEE. The V end was cut by 1 base, the J end by 2 bases, with 10 bases between. The CDR3 is 14 residues long. The CDR3 loop reads CASSVYHSTYEQYF. The DNA of the CDR3 is TGTGCCAGCAGCGTATACCACAGCACCTACGAGCAGTACTTC.

V usage is TRBV10-3 and J usage is TRBJ1-1, with D possibly being TRBD1 (6 bases). The germline V and J ends were trimmed by 2 bases and 6 bases, with 19 bases remaining between them. This CDR3 contains 16 residues. From germline, CDR1 is ENHRY and CDR2 SYGVKD. CDR3 in DNA: TGTGCCATCAGTGAGCCTGACAGGCCCTTAGGCGCTGAAGCTTTCTTT. Translating it yields CAISEPDRPLGAEAFF.

V usage is TRBV5-4 and J usage is TRBJ2-3; 13 positions agree with TRBD2. The trim removed 1 base at V and 0 bases at J, leaving 11 bases unmatched. Germline V gene sequence: CDR1 SGHNT, CDR2 YYREEE (reference sequence). This CDR3 is 20 amino acids long. The CDR3 DNA reads TGTGCCAGCAGCTTGTTAGTTACTAGCGGGGGGGTGACTAGCACAGATACGCAGTATTTT. This encodes CASSLLVTSGGVTSTDTQYF.

This chain uses TRBV12-5 with TRBJ1-1, with 7 nucleotides matching TRBD1. CDR3 length: 15 amino acids. Germline assignment: CDR1 LGHNT and CDR2 FRNRAP. V trimming: 5 bases; J trimming: 1 base; junction bases outside the gene matches: 7. DNA of the CDR3: TGTGCTAGTGGTCTTTACAGGGGAAGGAACACTGAAGCTTTCTTT. Its protein is CASGLYRGRNTEAFF.

The V gene is TRBV5-1, the J gene TRBJ1-1; TRBD1 might be the D (6 bases). Trimming removed 0 bases from V and 1 base from J, with 10 bases in between. Germline-derived CDR1 and CDR2 are SGHRS and YFSETQ. The CDR3 covers 15 residues. DNA for the CDR3: TGCGCCAGCAGCTTGGGCCCAGGGGAGAACACTGAAGCTTTCTTT. Its protein is CASSLGPGENTEAFF.

CDR3 protein: CAWAQGAQPQHF. The CDR3 DNA reads as TGTGCCTGGGCACAGGGCGCTCAGCCCCAGCATTTT. The chain recombines TRBV30 with TRBJ1-5; D perhaps matches TRBD1 (6 bases). The CDR3 has 12 amino acids. Trimming stripped 5 bases from V and 6 bases from J, with 11 bases between. Germline CDR1 is GTSNPN and CDR2 is SVGIG (reference sequence). The whole variable domain, remainder taken from reference TRBV30 and TRBJ1-5, is SQTIHQWPATLVQPVGSPLSLECTVEGTSNPNLYWYRQAAGRGLQLLFYSVGIGQISSEVPQNLSASRPQDRQFILSSKKLLLSDSGFYLCAWAQGAQPQHFGDGTRLSIL.

The CDR3 sequence is CASSPRGGVGTEAFF. CDR3 in DNA: TGTGCCAGCAGCCCACGAGGGGGAGTGGGCACTGAAGCTTTCTTT. The rearrangement uses TRBV6-6 and TRBJ1-1; D perhaps matches TRBD1 (6 bases). This CDR3 region has 15 residues. V dropped 6 bases and J dropped 4 bases, with 18 bases sitting between them. CDR1 MNHNY and CDR2 SVGAGI come from the germline V gene (reference sequence).

The V call is TRBV6-5, the J call TRBJ1-3, with D unclear. Germline V lookup: CDR1 MNHEY, CDR2 SVGAGI. The CDR3 sequence is 14 residues long. V shed 7 bases and J shed 0 bases, with 10 bases lying between them. In DNA form, the CDR3 reads TGTGCCAGCACCCTCGGGAGCTCTGGAAACACCATATATTTT. This translates into CASTLGSSGNTIYF.

The chain recombines TRBV19 with TRBJ1-2; the D gene is possibly TRBD1 (5 bases). From germline, CDR1 is LNHDA and CDR2 SQIVND (reference sequence). V lost 3 bases and J lost 4, with 15 bases in between. This CDR3 is 15 amino acids long. Written as DNA, the CDR3 is TGTGCCAGTAGTATTCTAATGCGGGGCATCTATGGCTACACCTTC. It yields the protein CASSILMRGIYGYTF. Full variable domain (outside the CDR3, taken from reference TRBV19 and TRBJ1-2): DGGITQSPKYLFRKEGQNVTLSCEQNLNHDAMYWYRQDPGQGLRLIYYSQIVNDFQKGDIAEGYSVSREKKESFPLTVTSAQKNPTAFYLCASSILMRGIYGYTFGSGTRLTVV.

This clone was seen only once. The V call is TRBV2, the J call TRBJ1-2; D not certain. Per the germline V gene, CDR1 is SNHLY and CDR2 is FYNNEI. The germline V and J ends were trimmed by 1 base and 7 bases, with 10 bases remaining between them. This CDR3 has 13 amino acids. In nucleotides, the CDR3 is TGTGCCAGCAGTGAAGGGACTCACTTTGGCTACACCTTC. Amino acid sequence: CASSEGTHFGYTF.

The chain is built from TRBV5-1 and TRBJ1-2, with 11 bases that match TRBD1. J was trimmed by 4 bases and V by 4 bases; bases with no gene match: 3. Looked up from germline, CDR1 is SGHRS and CDR2 is YFSETQ. The CDR3 runs to 14 residues. The DNA of the CDR3 is TGCGCCAGCAGCCCGGGGACAGGGGGCTATGGCTACACCTTC. Residues: CASSPGTGGYGYTF.

V is TRBV6-1 and J is TRBJ2-7, with TRBD1 matching over 11 bases. This CDR3 is 15 amino acids long. Germline V CDR1 and CDR2: MNHNS, SASEGT. V shed 3 bases and J 7 bases; nucleotides not matched to a gene: 8. DNA of the CDR3: TGTGCCAGCAGTGAGCGATGGGACAGGGGGGGGGAGCAGTACTTC. It is translated as CASSERWDRGGEQYF.

The chain recombines TRBV12-3 or TRBV12-4 with TRBJ2-2; possible D gene TRBD1, 5 bases. The CDR3 is made up of 12 amino acids. V shed 8 bases and J shed 5 bases, with 9 bases lying between them. CDR3: CASGRATGELFF. The CDR3 region has the DNA TGTGCCAGCGGCAGGGCTACCGGGGAGCTGTTTTTT.

The rearrangement uses TRBV9 and TRBJ1-6; D perhaps matches TRBD1 (5 bases). This CDR3 is 15 amino acids long. Germline CDR1 and CDR2: SGDLS and YYNGEE. Trimming left V 0 bases short and J 10 bases short, with 14 bases between. The CDR3 reads CASSVEGRVGSPLHF. In nucleotides, the CDR3 is TGTGCCAGCAGCGTAGAGGGCAGGGTAGGGTCACCCCTCCACTTT.

The chain uses TRBV10-3 and TRBJ1-3; no reliable D call. Germline CDR1 reads ENHRY; CDR2 reads SYGVKD. The CDR3 extends over 16 amino acids. V gave up 0 bases and J gave up 0 bases, with 9 bases separating them. The CDR3 protein is CAISESRPSSGNTIYF. The CDR3 nucleotides read TGTGCCATCAGTGAGTCGCGGCCCTCCTCTGGAAACACCATATATTTT.

The chain employs TRBV7-3 and TRBJ2-3, with unresolved D. CDR3 size: 15 residues. The V end was cut by 4 bases, the J end by 0 bases, with 11 bases between. Per germline, CDR1 SGHTA and CDR2 FQGTGA. This chain's CDR3 is CASSSGSTSTDTQYF. The CDR3 DNA sequence: TGTGCCAGCAGCTCGGGTTCCACTAGCACAGATACGCAGTATTTT.

This rearrangement joins TRBV19 to TRBJ2-2; 10 nucleotides match TRBD1. This CDR3 has 18 amino acids. Germline V gives CDR1 LNHDA, CDR2 SQIVND (reference sequence). Trimming removed 5 bases from V and 7 bases from J; junction bases left unmatched: 16. CDR3 nucleotide sequence: TGTGCCAGTAGTTCTACTATAAGGACAGGGGGAAATGGCGGGGAGCTGTTTTTT. This gives the protein CASSSTIRTGGNGGELFF.

The genes are TRBV7-8 and TRBJ2-2, with 8 bases that match TRBD1. J was trimmed by 5 bases and V by 4 bases; bases with no gene match: 6. From germline, CDR1 is SGHVS and CDR2 FQNEAQ. The CDR3 sequence is 15 residues long. The CDR3 DNA sequence: TGTGCCAGCAGCTCGACGCGACAGGGGACCGGGGAGCTGTTTTTT. It yields the protein CASSSTRQGTGELFF.

The V and J genes are TRBV5-5 and TRBJ1-2; D gene ambiguous. This CDR3 contains 12 residues. V lost 0 bases and J lost 12, with 12 bases in between. CDR1 and CDR2 (germline): SGHKS, YYEKEE (reference sequence). DNA for the CDR3: TGTGCCAGCAGCTTGGGAAGGGAGATCGACACCTTC. Protein sequence: CASSLGREIDTF. The whole variable domain, filled in from reference TRBV5-5 and TRBJ1-2, reads DAGVTQSPTHLIKTRGQQVTLRCSPISGHKSVSWYQQVLGQGPQFIFQYYEKEERGRGNFPDRFSARQFPNYSSELNVNALLLGDSALYLCASSLGREIDTFGSGTRLTVV.